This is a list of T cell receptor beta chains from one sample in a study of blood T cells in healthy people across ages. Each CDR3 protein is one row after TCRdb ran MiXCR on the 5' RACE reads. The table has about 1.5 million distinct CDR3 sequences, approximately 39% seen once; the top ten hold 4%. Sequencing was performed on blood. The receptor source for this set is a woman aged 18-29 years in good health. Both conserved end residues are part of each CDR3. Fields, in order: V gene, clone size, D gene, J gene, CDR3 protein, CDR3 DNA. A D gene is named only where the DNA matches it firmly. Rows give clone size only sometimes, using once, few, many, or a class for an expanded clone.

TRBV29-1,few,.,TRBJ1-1,CSVAWGLLNTEAFF,TGCAGCGTAGCCTGGGGACTCCTGAACACTGAAGCTTTCTTT
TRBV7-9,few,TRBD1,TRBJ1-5,CASSFFRQGGNQPQHF,TGTGCCAGCAGCTTTTTTCGACAGGGTGGCAATCAGCCCCAGCATTTT
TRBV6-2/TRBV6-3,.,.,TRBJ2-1,CASSYRRTNNEQFF,TGTGCCAGCAGTTATCGGCGGACCAACAATGAGCAGTTCTTC
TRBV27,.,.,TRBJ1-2,CASSPSLLGGLGYGYTF,TGTGCCAGCAGTCCGTCTCTCTTGGGGGGCCTGGGCTATGGCTACACCTTC
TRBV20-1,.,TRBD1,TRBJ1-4,CSARRRTGQAEKLFF,TGCAGTGCTAGAAGGCGGACAGGGCAGGCAGAAAAACTGTTTTTT
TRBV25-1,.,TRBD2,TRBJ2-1,CACSESGTSAHNEQFF,TGTGCCTGCAGTGAGTCGGGGACTAGCGCCCACAATGAGCAGTTCTTC
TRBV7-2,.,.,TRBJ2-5,CASTAPPARTQYF,TGTGCCAGCACCGCACCTCCGGCTCGGACCCAGTACTTC
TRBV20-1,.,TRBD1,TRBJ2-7,CSAKDRSQYYEQYF,TGCAGTGCTAAGGACAGGTCCCAGTATTACGAGCAGTACTTC
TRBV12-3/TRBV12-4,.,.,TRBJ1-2,CASTTPRGTGYTF,TGTGCCAGCACCACCCCCCGGGGAACCGGCTACACCTTC
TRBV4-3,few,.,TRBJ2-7,CASSQEGGTSYEQYF,TGCGCCAGCAGCCAAGAAGGAGGCACCTCCTACGAGCAGTACTTC
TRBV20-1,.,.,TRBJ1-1,CSARDGLSTEAFF,TGCAGTGCTAGAGACGGACTGAGCACTGAAGCTTTCTTT
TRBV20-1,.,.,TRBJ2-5,CSGGGDGETQYF,TGCAGTGGAGGGGGAGACGGGGAGACCCAGTACTTC